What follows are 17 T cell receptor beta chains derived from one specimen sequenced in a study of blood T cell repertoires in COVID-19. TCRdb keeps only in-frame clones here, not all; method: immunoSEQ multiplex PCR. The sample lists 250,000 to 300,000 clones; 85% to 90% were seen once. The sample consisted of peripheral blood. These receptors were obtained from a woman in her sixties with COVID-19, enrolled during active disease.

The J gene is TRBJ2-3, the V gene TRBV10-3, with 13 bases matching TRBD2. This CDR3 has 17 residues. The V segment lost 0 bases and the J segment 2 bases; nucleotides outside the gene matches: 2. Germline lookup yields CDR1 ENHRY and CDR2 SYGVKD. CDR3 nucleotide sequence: TGTGCCATCAGTGAGTCGACTAGCGGGGGGCTCACAGATACGCAGTATTTT. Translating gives CAISESTSGGLTDTQYF.

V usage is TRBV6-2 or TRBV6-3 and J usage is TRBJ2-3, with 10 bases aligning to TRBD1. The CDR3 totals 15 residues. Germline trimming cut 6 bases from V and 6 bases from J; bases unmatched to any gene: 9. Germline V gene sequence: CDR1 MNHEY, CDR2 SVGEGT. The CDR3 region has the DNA TGTGCCAGCAGCCCAGTCCCGGGACAGGGGGATACGCAGTATTTT. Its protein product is CASSPVPGQGDTQYF.

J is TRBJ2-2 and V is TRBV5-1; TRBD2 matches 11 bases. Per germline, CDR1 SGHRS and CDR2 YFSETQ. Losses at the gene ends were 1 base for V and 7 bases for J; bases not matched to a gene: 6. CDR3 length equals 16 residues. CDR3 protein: CASSLPTSGDNGELFF. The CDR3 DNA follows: TGCGCCAGCAGCTTGCCGACTAGCGGGGATAACGGGGAGCTGTTTTTT.

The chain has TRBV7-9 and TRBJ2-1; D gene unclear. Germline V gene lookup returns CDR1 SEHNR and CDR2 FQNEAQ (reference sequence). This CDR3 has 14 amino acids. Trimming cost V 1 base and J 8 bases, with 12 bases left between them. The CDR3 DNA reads TGTGCCAGCAGCTTAGAAGCAGCTGGAGATGAGCAGTTCTTC. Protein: CASSLEAAGDEQFF.

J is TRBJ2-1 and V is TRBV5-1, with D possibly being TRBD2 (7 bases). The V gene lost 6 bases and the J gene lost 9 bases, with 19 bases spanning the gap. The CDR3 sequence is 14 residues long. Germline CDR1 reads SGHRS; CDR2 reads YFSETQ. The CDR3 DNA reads TGCGCCAGCACGGCAGAAGGGGGGGCCACTGAGCAGTTCTTC. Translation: CASTAEGGATEQFF.

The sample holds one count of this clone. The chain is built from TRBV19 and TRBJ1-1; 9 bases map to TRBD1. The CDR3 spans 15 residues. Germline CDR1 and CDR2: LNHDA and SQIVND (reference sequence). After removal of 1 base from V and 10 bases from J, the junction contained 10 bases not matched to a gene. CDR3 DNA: TGTGCCAGTAGTATAGGCTGGACAGGGGTAACGGGAGCTTTCTTT. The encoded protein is CASSIGWTGVTGAFF.

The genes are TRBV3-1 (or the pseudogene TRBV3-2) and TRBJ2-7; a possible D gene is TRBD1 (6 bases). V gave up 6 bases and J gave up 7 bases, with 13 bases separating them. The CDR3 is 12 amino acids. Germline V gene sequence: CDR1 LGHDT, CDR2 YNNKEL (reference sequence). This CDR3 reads CASSQTGLEQYF. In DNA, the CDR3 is TGTGCCAGCAGTCAGACAGGACTGGAGCAGTACTTC.

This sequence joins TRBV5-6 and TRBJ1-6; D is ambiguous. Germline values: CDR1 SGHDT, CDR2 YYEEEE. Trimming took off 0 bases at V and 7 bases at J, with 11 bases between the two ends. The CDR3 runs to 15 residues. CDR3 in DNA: TGTGCCAGCAGCTTGGTAGGCCTAGGAAATTCACCCCTCCACTTT. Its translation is CASSLVGLGNSPLHF.

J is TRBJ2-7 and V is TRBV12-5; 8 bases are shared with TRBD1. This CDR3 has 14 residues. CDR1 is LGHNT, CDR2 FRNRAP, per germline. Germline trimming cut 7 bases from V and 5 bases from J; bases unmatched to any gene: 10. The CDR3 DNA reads TGTGCTAGTGCCCAACAGGGGGACGTCGACGAGCAGTACTTC. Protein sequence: CASAQQGDVDEQYF.

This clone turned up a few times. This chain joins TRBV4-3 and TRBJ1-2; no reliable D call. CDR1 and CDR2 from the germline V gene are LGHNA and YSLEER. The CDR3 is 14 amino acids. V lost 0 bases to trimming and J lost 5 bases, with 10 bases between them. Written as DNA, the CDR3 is TGCGCCAGCAGCCAAGATCTACTTGTATATGGCTACACCTTC. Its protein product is CASSQDLLVYGYTF.

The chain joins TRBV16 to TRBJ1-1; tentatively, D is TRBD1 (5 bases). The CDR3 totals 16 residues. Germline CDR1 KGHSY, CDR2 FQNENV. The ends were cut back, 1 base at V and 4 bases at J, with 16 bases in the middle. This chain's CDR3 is CASSQLMAGLGTEAFF. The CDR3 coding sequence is TGTGCCAGCAGCCAATTAATGGCAGGGCTTGGCACTGAAGCTTTCTTT.

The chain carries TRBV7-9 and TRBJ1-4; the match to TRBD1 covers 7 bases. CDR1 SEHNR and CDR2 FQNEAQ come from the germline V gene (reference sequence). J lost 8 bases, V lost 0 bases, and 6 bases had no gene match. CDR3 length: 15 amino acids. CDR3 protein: CASSLAIGGREKLFF. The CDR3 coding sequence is TGTGCCAGCAGCTTAGCGATAGGGGGCCGAGAAAAACTGTTTTTT.

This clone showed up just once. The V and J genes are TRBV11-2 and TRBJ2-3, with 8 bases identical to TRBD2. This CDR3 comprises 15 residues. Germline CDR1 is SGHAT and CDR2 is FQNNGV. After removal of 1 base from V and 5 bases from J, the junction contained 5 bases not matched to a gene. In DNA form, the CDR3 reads TGTGCCAGCAGCTTAGCGGGGGGGTTGTTAGATACGCAGTATTTT. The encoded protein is CASSLAGGLLDTQYF.

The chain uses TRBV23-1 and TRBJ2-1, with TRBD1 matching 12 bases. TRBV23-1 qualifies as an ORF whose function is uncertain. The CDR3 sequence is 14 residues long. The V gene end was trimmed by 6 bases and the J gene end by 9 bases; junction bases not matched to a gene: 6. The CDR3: CASRGDRGQVEQFF. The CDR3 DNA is TGCGCCAGCAGGGGGGACAGGGGGCAAGTTGAGCAGTTCTTC.

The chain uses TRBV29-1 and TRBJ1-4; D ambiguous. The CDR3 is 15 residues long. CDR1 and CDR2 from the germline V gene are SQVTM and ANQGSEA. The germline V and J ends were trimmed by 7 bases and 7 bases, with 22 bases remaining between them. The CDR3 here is CSARTGRTYGEKLFF. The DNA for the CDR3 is TGCAGCGCCCGCACGGGGAGGACGTACGGTGAAAAACTGTTTTTT.

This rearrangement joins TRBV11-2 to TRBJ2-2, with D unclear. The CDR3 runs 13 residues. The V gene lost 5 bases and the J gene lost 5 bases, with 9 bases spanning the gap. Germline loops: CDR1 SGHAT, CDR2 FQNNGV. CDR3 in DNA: TGTGCCAGCAGCCTGCTGAGGACCGGGGAGCTGTTTTTT. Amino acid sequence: CASSLLRTGELFF.

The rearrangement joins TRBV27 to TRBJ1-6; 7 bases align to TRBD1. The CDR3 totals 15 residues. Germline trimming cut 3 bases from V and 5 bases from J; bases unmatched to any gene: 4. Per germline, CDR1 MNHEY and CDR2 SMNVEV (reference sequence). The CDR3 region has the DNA TGTGCCAGCAGTTTCCGAGACAGGGATAATTCACCCCTCCACTTT. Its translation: CASSFRDRDNSPLHF.